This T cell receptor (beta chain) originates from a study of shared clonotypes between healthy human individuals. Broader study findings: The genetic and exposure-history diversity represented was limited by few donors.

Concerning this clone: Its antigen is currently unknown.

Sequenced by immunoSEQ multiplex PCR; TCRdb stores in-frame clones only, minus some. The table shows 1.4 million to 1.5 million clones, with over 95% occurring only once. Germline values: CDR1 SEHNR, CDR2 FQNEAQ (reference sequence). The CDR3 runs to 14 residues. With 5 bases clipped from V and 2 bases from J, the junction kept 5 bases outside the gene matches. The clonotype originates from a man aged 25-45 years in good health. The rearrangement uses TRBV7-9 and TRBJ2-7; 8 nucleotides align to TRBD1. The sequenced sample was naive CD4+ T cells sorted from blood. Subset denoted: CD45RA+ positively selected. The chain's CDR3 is CASSRGTGAYEQYF. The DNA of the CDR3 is TGTGCCAGCAGCAGGGGGACAGGAGCCTACGAGCAGTACTTC.